A single sample gave rise to the 8 T cell receptor beta chains below, sequenced in a study of shared clonotypes between healthy human individuals. Terminally differentiated effector memory CD45RA+ cells were excluded from the naive CD8 cells, which were CD45RO-negative and positively selected for CCR7. The data were produced by immunoSEQ multiplex PCR, yet TCRdb's version contains in-frame clones alone and is incomplete. The sample contains 550,000 to 750,000 clones, just over 90% of which appear only once. Sequenced: naive CD8+ T cells sorted from blood. Receptor source: a young man in good health.

The chain uses TRBV29-1 and TRBJ2-2, with D perhaps TRBD1 or TRBD2 (6 bases each). The CDR3 spans 15 residues. Trimming stripped 1 base from V and 7 bases from J, with 16 bases between. The V gene's germline CDR1 is SQVTM and CDR2 ANQGSEA. CDR3: CSVEVVSGANGELFF. CDR3 nucleotide sequence: TGCAGCGTTGAAGTCGTCTCGGGGGCGAACGGGGAGCTGTTTTTT.

V and J are TRBV10-3 and TRBJ2-3; a weak D match, TRBD1 (6 bases). The V gene's germline CDR1 is ENHRY and CDR2 SYGVKD. Trimming cost V 5 bases and J 3 bases, with 9 bases left between them. The CDR3 runs to 13 residues. DNA of the CDR3: TGTGCCATCAGTAATACAGGGACAGATACGCAGTATTTT. It specifies CAISNTGTDTQYF.

V usage is TRBV10-3 and J usage is TRBJ1-2; tentative D call: TRBD1 (5 bases). Germline CDR1 ENHRY, CDR2 SYGVKD. This CDR3 spans 15 amino acids. Trimming stripped 3 bases from V and 8 bases from J, with 19 bases between. The CDR3 DNA reads TGTGCCATCAGTGACCAGGTGGCAGGGTCTTGGGGCTACACCTTC. Residues: CAISDQVAGSWGYTF.

This rearrangement joins TRBV18 to TRBJ2-3; D is possibly TRBD2 (6 bases). The CDR3 consists of 18 residues. The V end lost 5 bases, the J end lost 3 bases, and 24 bases lay between the germline ends. CDR1 is KGHSH, CDR2 LQKENI, per germline. The CDR3 DNA reads as TGTGCCAGCTCAGCCCCCACCCGGACTAAGAGTTGGACAGATACGCAGTATTTT. Protein: CASSAPTRTKSWTDTQYF. The entire variable domain, with the rest obtained from reference TRBV18 and TRBJ2-3, is as follows: NAGVMQNPRHLVRRRGQEARLRCSPMKGHSHVYWYRQLPEEGLKFMVYLQKENIIDESGMPKERFSAEFPKEGPSILRIQQVVRGDSAAYFCASSAPTRTKSWTDTQYFGPGTRLTVL.

This clone was recorded only once. The gene calls are TRBV9 and TRBJ2-7; TRBD2 is a possible D gene (5 bases). V was shortened by 0 bases and J by 6 bases, with 10 bases between the two germline ends. There are 13 residues in the CDR3. Per the germline V gene, CDR1 is SGDLS and CDR2 is YYNGEE. CDR3 nucleotide sequence: TGTGCCAGCAGCGTAGAAGGCGCGGGCGAGCAGTACTTC. It is translated as CASSVEGAGEQYF.

The V and J genes are TRBV2 and TRBJ2-7, with TRBD2 matching over 7 bases. The trim removed 6 bases at V and 4 bases at J, leaving 9 bases unmatched. The CDR3 loop spans 14 amino acids. Germline values: CDR1 SNHLY, CDR2 FYNNEI. In DNA, the CDR3 is TGTGCCAGCAGCGATAGCGCTAGCGGATACGAGCAGTACTTC. The encoded protein is CASSDSASGYEQYF.

This chain uses TRBV7-8 with TRBJ2-1, with D unresolved. The CDR3 consists of 14 residues. V shed 4 bases and J shed 0 bases, with 7 bases lying between them. Germline V gives CDR1 SGHVS, CDR2 FQNEAQ. CDR3 loop: CASSSPDSYNEQFF. The CDR3, as DNA: TGTGCCAGCAGCTCGCCGGACTCCTACAATGAGCAGTTCTTC.

Here the CDR3 reads CASRTLDAGGLNTGELFF. The CDR3, as DNA: TGTGCCAGCAGGACCCTCGATGCGGGAGGCCTTAACACCGGGGAGCTGTTTTTT. V and J are TRBV27 and TRBJ2-2, with 8 bases that match TRBD2. Trimming took 6 bases from V and 2 from J; bases not matched to a gene: 14. The length of the CDR3 is 18 residues. Germline CDR1 and CDR2: MNHEY and SMNVEV (reference sequence).